The T cell receptor (beta chain) under discussion was sequenced for a study of vaccination and CD4 T cells after COVID-19. Via MiXCR, TCRdb re-called the PCR reads, giving one row per CDR3 protein. The data show tens of thousands of distinct CDR3 sequences, under 65% seen once. This clonotype appeared once. The V gene lost 6 bases and the J gene lost 7 bases, with 16 bases spanning the gap. This CDR3 spans 13 amino acids. Per germline, CDR1 SNHLY and CDR2 FYNNEI. The sequence was obtained from a human donor who had recovered from COVID-19. This material consisted of CD4+ T cells from blood, taken before SARS-CoV-2 vaccination. V is TRBV2 and J is TRBJ2-7; D unresolved. The CDR3 nucleotides read TGTGCCAGCAGAGTCCAAATGAATGGGGAGCAGTACTTC. This codes for CASRVQMNGEQYF.